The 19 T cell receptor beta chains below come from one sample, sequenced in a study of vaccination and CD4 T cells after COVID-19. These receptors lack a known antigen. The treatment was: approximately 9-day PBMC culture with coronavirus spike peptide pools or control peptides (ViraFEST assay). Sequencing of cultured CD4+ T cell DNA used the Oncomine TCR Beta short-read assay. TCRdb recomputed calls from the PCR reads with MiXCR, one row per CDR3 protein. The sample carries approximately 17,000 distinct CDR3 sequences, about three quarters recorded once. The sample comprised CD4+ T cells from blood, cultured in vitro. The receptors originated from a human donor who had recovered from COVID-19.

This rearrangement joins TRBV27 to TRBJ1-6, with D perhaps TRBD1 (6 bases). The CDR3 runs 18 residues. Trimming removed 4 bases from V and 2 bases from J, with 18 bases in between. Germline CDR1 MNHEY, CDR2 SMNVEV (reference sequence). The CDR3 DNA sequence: TGTGCCAGCAGTTACTCAGGGGTCTCGGGGACCTATAATTCACCCCTCCACTTT. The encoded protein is CASSYSGVSGTYNSPLHF.

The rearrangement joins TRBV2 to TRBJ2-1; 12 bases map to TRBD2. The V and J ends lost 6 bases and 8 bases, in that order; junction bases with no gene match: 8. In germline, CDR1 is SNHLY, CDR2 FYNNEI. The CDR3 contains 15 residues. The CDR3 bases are TGTGCCAGCAGAGAGACTAGCGGGGGTGGGGATGAGCAGTTCTTC. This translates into CASRETSGGGDEQFF.

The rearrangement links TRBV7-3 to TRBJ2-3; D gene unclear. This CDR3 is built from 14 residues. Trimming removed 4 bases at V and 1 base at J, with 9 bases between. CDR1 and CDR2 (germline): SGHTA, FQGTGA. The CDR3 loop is CASSSQQGTDTQYF. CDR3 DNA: TGTGCCAGCAGCTCCCAGCAGGGCACAGATACGCAGTATTTT.

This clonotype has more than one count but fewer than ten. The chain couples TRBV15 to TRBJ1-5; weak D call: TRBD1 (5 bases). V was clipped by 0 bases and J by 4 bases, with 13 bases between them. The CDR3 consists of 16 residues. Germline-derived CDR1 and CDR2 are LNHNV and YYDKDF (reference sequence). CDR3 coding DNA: TGTGCCACCAGCAGAGATGGCACAGGTCAGAATCAGCCCCAGCATTTT. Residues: CATSRDGTGQNQPQHF.

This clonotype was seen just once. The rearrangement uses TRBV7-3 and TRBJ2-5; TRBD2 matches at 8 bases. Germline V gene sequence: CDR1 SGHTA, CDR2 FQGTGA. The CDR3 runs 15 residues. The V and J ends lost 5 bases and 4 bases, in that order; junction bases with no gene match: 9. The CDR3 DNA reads TGTGCCAGCAGCCCCGGGACTAGTGGACGAGAGACCCAGTACTTC. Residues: CASSPGTSGRETQYF.

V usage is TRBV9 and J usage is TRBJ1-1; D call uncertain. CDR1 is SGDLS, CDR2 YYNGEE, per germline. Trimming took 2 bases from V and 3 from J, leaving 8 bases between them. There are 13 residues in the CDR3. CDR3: CASSVAGDTEAFF. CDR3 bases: TGTGCCAGCAGCGTGGCCGGGGACACTGAAGCTTTCTTT.

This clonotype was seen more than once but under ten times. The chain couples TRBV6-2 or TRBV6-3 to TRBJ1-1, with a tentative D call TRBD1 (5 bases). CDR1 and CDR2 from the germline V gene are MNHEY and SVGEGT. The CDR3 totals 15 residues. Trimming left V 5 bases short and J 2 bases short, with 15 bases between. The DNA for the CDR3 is TGTGCCAGCAGTCGGACACCGGGTCTAAACACTGAAGCTTTCTTT. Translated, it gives CASSRTPGLNTEAFF.

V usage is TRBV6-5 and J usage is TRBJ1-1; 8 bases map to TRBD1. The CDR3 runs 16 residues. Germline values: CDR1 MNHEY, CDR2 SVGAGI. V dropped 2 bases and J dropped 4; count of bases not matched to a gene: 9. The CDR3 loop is CASSYHTGTGPTEAFF. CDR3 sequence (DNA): TGTGCCAGCAGTTACCACACCGGGACAGGACCCACTGAAGCTTTCTTT.

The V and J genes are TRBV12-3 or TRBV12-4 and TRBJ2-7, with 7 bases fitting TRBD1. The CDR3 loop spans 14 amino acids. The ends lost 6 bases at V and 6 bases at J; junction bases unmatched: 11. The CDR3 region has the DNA TGTGCCAGCAGGCCGACCGGGACAGCCCCCGAGCAGTACTTC. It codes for CASRPTGTAPEQYF.

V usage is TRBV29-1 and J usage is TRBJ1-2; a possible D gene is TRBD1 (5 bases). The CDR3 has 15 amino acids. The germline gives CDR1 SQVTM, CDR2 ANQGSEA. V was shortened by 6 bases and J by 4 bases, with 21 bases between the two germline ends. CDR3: CSVVRNFRDGYGYTF. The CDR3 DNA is TGCAGCGTCGTCCGTAACTTCCGGGACGGCTATGGCTACACCTTC.

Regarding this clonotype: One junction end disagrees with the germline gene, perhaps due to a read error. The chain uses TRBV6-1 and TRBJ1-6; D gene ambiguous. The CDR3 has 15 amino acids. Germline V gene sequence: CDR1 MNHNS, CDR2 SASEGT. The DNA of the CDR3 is TGTGTCAGCAAGAGGGCTAGCTCCTATAATTCACCCCTCCACTTT. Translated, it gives CVSKRASSYNSPLHF.

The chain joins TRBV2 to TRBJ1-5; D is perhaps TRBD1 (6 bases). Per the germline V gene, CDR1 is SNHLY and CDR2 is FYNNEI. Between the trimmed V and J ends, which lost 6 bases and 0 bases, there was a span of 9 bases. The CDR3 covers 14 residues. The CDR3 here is CASRRDISNQPQHF. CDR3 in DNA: TGTGCCAGCAGGAGGGACATTAGCAATCAGCCCCAGCATTTT.

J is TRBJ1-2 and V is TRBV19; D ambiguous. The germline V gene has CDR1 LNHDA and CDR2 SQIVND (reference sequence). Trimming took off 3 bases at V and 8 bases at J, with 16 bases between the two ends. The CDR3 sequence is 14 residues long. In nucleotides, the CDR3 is TGTGCCAGTAGTATTGGTGGCAGGCCCCTAGGCTACACCTTC. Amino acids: CASSIGGRPLGYTF.

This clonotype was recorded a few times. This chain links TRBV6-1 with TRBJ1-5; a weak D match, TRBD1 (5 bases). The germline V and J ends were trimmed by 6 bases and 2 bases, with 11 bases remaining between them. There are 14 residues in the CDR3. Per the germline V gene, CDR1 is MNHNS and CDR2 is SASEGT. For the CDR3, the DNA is TGTGCCAGCAGGGCAGCGGGGGGCAATCAGCCCCAGCATTTT. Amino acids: CASRAAGGNQPQHF.

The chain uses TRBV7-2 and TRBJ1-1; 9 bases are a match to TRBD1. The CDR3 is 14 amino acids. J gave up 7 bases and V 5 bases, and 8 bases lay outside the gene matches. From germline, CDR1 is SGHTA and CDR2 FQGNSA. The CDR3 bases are TGTGCCAGCAGCCTCACAGGGGGCGTGGATGAAGCTTTCTTT. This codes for CASSLTGGVDEAFF.

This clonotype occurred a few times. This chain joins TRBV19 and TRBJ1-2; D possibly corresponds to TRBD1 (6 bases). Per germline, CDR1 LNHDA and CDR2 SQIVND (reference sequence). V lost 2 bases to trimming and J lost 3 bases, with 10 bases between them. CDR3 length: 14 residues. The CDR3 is CASSINREDYGYTF. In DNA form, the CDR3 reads TGTGCCAGTAGTATAAACAGGGAAGACTATGGCTACACCTTC.

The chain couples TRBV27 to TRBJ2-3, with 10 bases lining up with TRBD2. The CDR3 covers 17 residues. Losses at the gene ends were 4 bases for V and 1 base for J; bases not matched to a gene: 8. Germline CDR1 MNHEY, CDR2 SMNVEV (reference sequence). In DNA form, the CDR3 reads TGTGCCAGCAGTTCCAAACGGACTAGCGGAGGCACAGATACGCAGTATTTT. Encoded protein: CASSSKRTSGGTDTQYF.

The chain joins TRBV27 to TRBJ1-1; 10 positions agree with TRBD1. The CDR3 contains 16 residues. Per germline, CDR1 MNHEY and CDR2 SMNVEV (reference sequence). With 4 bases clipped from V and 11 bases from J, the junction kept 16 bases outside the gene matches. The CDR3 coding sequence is TGTGCCAGCAGTTCTTTGACAGGGGGCATGGGACTTCCGGCTTTCTTT. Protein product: CASSSLTGGMGLPAFF.

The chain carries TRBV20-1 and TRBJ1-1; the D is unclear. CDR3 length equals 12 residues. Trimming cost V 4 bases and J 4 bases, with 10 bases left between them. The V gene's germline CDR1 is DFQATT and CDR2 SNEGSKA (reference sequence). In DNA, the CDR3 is TGCAGTGCTAAACTTAGAAGCACTGAAGCTTTCTTT. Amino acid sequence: CSAKLRSTEAFF.